The clone carrying this T cell receptor (beta chain) was recorded only once. The CDR3 has 14 amino acids. The J segment lost 7 bases and the V segment lost 0 bases, leaving 3 bases of the junction unmatched. Germline V CDR1 and CDR2: SGHRS, YFSETQ. The data originate from a study of control samples from healthy donors and cancer patients. Here immunoSEQ multiplex PCR was the method, and the copy in TCRdb shows in-frame clones only, minus some. This sample has around 51,000 clones, with 80% found just once. The source is a man aged 65 to 85 in good health. J is TRBJ1-4 and V is TRBV5-1, with 7 bases matching TRBD1. The sequencing input was blood. The CDR3 region is CASSLVQGSEKLFF. CDR3 coding DNA: TGCGCCAGCAGCTTGGTACAGGGGAGTGAAAAACTGTTTTTT.